The rows below give T cell receptor beta chains drawn from one sample of a study of blood T cell repertoires in COVID-19. Measured with immunoSEQ multiplex PCR; TCRdb has only the in-frame clones, and not every one. The sample includes a few hundred thousand clones, about 88% seen only once; the top ten take roughly 4%. Sequenced sample: PBMCs or T cells enriched from blood (not recorded which). Source of these receptors: a man younger than 45 with acute COVID-19. The CDR3 runs from the conserved cysteine through the conserved F or W. Each record gives: V gene, clone size, D gene, CDR3 length, J gene, CDR3 protein, CDR3 DNA. A D gene is named only where the DNA matches it firmly. Some rows have no size entry. The others give once, few or many, or a class for an expanded clone.

v_gene: TRBV5-6
abundance: -
d_gene: TRBD2
len: 17
j_gene: TRBJ2-1
CDR3aa: CASSRLPGGSSYNEQFF
CDR3nt: TGTGCCAGCAGTCGCCTCCCCGGGGGGAGCTCCTACAATGAGCAGTTCTTC

v_gene: TRBV4-2
abundance: -
d_gene: TRBD2
len: 17
j_gene: TRBJ2-5
CDR3aa: CASSQDFGVAGSETQYF
CDR3nt: TGTGCCAGCAGCCAAGATTTTGGGGTAGCGGGGTCGGAGACCCAGTACTTC

v_gene: TRBV19
abundance: -
d_gene: TRBD2
len: 14
j_gene: TRBJ2-1
CDR3aa: CASSSSGAYNEQFF
CDR3nt: TGTGCCAGTAGCAGTAGCGGGGCCTACAATGAGCAGTTCTTC

v_gene: TRBV5-4
abundance: -
d_gene: TRBD2
len: 15
j_gene: TRBJ2-3
CDR3aa: CASTLGGGSPDTQYF
CDR3nt: TGTGCCAGCACCCTGGGCGGGGGTTCGCCAGATACGCAGTATTTT

v_gene: TRBV28
abundance: -
d_gene: -
len: 14
j_gene: TRBJ1-2
CDR3aa: CASSPRSSNYGYTF
CDR3nt: TGTGCCAGCAGCCCTCGTAGCTCTAACTATGGCTACACCTTC

v_gene: TRBV5-1
abundance: few
d_gene: -
len: 13
j_gene: TRBJ2-5
CDR3aa: CASSLPSQETQYF
CDR3nt: TGTGCCAGCAGCTTACCCAGCCAAGAGACCCAGTACTTC

v_gene: TRBV14
abundance: -
d_gene: -
len: 16
j_gene: TRBJ1-6
CDR3aa: CASSQESDSYNSPLHF
CDR3nt: TGTGCCAGCAGCCAAGAAAGCGACTCCTATAATTCACCCCTCCACTTT

v_gene: TRBV14
abundance: -
d_gene: TRBD1
len: 16
j_gene: TRBJ1-1
CDR3aa: CASSQKENRGGTEAFF
CDR3nt: TGTGCCAGCAGCCAGAAGGAGAACAGGGGCGGCACTGAAGCTTTCTTT

v_gene: TRBV28
abundance: -
d_gene: -
len: 14
j_gene: TRBJ2-5
CDR3aa: CASSFLQGRETQYF
CDR3nt: TGTGCCAGCAGTTTCCTCCAGGGTAGAGAGACCCAGTACTTC

v_gene: TRBV11-3
abundance: -
d_gene: TRBD2
len: 14
j_gene: TRBJ2-1
CDR3aa: CASSPRTSGGEEFF
CDR3nt: TGTGCCAGCAGCCCGAGGACTAGCGGGGGAGAGGAGTTCTTC

v_gene: TRBV29-1
abundance: -
d_gene: -
len: 13
j_gene: TRBJ1-2
CDR3aa: CSVGAGINYGYTF
CDR3nt: TGCAGCGTGGGGGCAGGGATAAACTATGGCTACACCTTC

v_gene: TRBV19
abundance: -
d_gene: -
len: 15
j_gene: TRBJ2-5
CDR3aa: CASSITREREETQYF
CDR3nt: TGTGCCAGTAGTATTACCAGGGAGCGGGAAGAGACCCAGTACTTC

v_gene: TRBV5-1
abundance: -
d_gene: -
len: 14
j_gene: TRBJ2-5
CDR3aa: CASSDGQTHETQYF
CDR3nt: TGCGCCAGCAGTGATGGACAGACCCACGAGACCCAGTACTTC

v_gene: TRBV6-5
abundance: once
d_gene: TRBD1
len: 13
j_gene: TRBJ1-5
CDR3aa: CASSRDRVQPQHF
CDR3nt: TGTGCCAGCAGCCGGGACAGGGTTCAGCCCCAGCATTTT

v_gene: TRBV19
abundance: few
d_gene: -
len: 15
j_gene: TRBJ1-5
CDR3aa: CASSWQVNSNQPQHF
CDR3nt: TGTGCCAGTAGTTGGCAAGTTAATAGCAATCAGCCCCAGCATTTT

v_gene: TRBV20-1
abundance: -
d_gene: -
len: 14
j_gene: TRBJ1-1
CDR3aa: CSASQAGEGTEAFF
CDR3nt: TGCAGTGCTAGTCAGGCGGGAGAAGGGACTGAAGCTTTCTTT

v_gene: TRBV7-6
abundance: few
d_gene: -
len: 14
j_gene: TRBJ1-6
CDR3aa: CASSSSGPNSPLHF
CDR3nt: TGTGCCAGCAGCTCAAGCGGGCCGAATTCACCCCTCCACTTT

v_gene: TRBV11-2
abundance: -
d_gene: TRBD2
len: 14
j_gene: TRBJ2-1
CDR3aa: CASSLEVVAGDQFF
CDR3nt: TGTGCCAGCAGCTTAGAGGTTGTAGCGGGAGATCAGTTCTTC

v_gene: TRBV11-3
abundance: -
d_gene: TRBD2
len: 18
j_gene: TRBJ2-3
CDR3aa: CASSFSVWGTRDTDTQYF
CDR3nt: TGTGCCAGCAGCTTTTCAGTCTGGGGGACTAGAGACACAGATACGCAGTATTTT

v_gene: TRBV27
abundance: -
d_gene: TRBD2
len: 13
j_gene: TRBJ2-1
CDR3aa: CATTSGRYSEQFF
CDR3nt: TGTGCCACCACTAGCGGGAGATATTCTGAGCAGTTCTTC

v_gene: TRBV20-1
abundance: -
d_gene: -
len: 11
j_gene: TRBJ2-3
CDR3aa: CSEVGGDTQYF
CDR3nt: TGCAGTGAGGTTGGGGGGGATACGCAGTATTTT

v_gene: TRBV20-1
abundance: -
d_gene: -
len: 8
j_gene: TRBJ1-2
CDR3aa: CSASVYTF
CDR3nt: TGCAGTGCTAGCGTCTACACCTTC

v_gene: TRBV11-2
abundance: -
d_gene: -
len: 14
j_gene: TRBJ1-5
CDR3aa: CASSPGRGNQPQHF
CDR3nt: TGTGCCAGCAGCCCTGGCAGGGGCAATCAGCCCCAGCATTTT

v_gene: TRBV7-9
abundance: -
d_gene: TRBD1
len: 15
j_gene: TRBJ1-4
CDR3aa: CASSTYGTGDEKLFF
CDR3nt: TGTGCCAGCAGCACCTACGGGACAGGGGATGAAAAACTGTTTTTT

v_gene: TRBV24-1
abundance: few
d_gene: TRBD1
len: 14
j_gene: TRBJ2-1
CDR3aa: CATSDFPDRGEQFF
CDR3nt: TGTGCCACCAGTGATTTCCCGGACAGGGGGGAGCAGTTCTTC

v_gene: TRBV29-1
abundance: -
d_gene: -
len: 11
j_gene: TRBJ1-4
CDR3aa: CSVEDREKLFF
CDR3nt: TGCAGCGTTGAAGATCGTGAAAAACTGTTTTTT

v_gene: TRBV29-1
abundance: once
d_gene: TRBD2
len: 15
j_gene: TRBJ2-1
CDR3aa: CSALLAGDSYNEQFF
CDR3nt: TGCAGCGCCCTACTAGCGGGGGACTCCTACAATGAGCAGTTCTTC

v_gene: TRBV7-6
abundance: -
d_gene: TRBD1
len: 16
j_gene: TRBJ2-2
CDR3aa: CASSSTGTANTGELFF
CDR3nt: TGTGCCAGCAGCTCGACCGGGACAGCGAACACCGGGGAGCTGTTTTTT

v_gene: TRBV5-1
abundance: -
d_gene: TRBD1
len: 15
j_gene: TRBJ1-6
CDR3aa: CASSLLDRGNSPLHF
CDR3nt: TGCGCCAGCAGCTTGCTTGACAGGGGTAATTCACCCCTCCACTTT

v_gene: TRBV5-8
abundance: -
d_gene: -
len: 15
j_gene: TRBJ1-3
CDR3aa: CASSYSGLSGNTIYF
CDR3nt: TGTGCCAGCAGCTACTCGGGTCTCTCTGGAAACACCATATATTTT

v_gene: TRBV7-9
abundance: once
d_gene: -
len: 15
j_gene: TRBJ2-1
CDR3aa: CASSPRQAAATEQFF
CDR3nt: TGTGCCAGCAGCCCCCGACAGGCAGCGGCCACTGAGCAGTTCTTC

v_gene: TRBV15
abundance: -
d_gene: -
len: 14
j_gene: TRBJ2-1
CDR3aa: CATSSPGVYNEQFF
CDR3nt: TGTGCCACCAGCTCCCCGGGAGTATACAATGAGCAGTTCTTC

v_gene: TRBV2
abundance: -
d_gene: TRBD2
len: 16
j_gene: TRBJ2-1
CDR3aa: CASSSTGLAGTYEQFF
CDR3nt: TGTGCCAGCAGTTCCACCGGACTAGCGGGAACATATGAGCAGTTCTTC

v_gene: TRBV5-4
abundance: -
d_gene: -
len: 14
j_gene: TRBJ1-6
CDR3aa: CASSLGQGNSPLHF
CDR3nt: TGTGCCAGCAGCTTGGGCCAGGGGAATTCACCCCTCCACTTT

v_gene: TRBV18
abundance: -
d_gene: -
len: 13
j_gene: TRBJ1-5
CDR3aa: CAARQNSNQPQHF
CDR3nt: TGTGCCGCAAGACAGAATAGCAATCAGCCCCAGCATTTT

v_gene: TRBV4-2
abundance: once
d_gene: -
len: 15
j_gene: TRBJ2-3
CDR3aa: CASSQETERTDTQYF
CDR3nt: TGTGCCAGCAGCCAAGAAACGGAGCGCACAGATACGCAGTATTTT

v_gene: TRBV7-9
abundance: -
d_gene: -
len: 15
j_gene: TRBJ1-1
CDR3aa: CASSPRSDGGTEAFF
CDR3nt: TGTGCCAGCAGCCCCCGGTCAGACGGGGGCACTGAAGCTTTCTTT

v_gene: TRBV7-2
abundance: -
d_gene: -
len: 15
j_gene: TRBJ2-5
CDR3aa: CASSPPGLFQETQYF
CDR3nt: TGTGCCAGCAGCCCCCCGGGACTGTTCCAAGAGACCCAGTACTTC

v_gene: TRBV3-1/TRBV3-2
abundance: -
d_gene: TRBD1
len: 15
j_gene: TRBJ2-2
CDR3aa: CASSQRDRLNGELFF
CDR3nt: TGTGCCAGCAGCCAAAGGGACAGGCTGAACGGGGAGCTGTTTTTT

v_gene: TRBV6-1
abundance: -
d_gene: -
len: 12
j_gene: TRBJ1-4
CDR3aa: CASSEQNEKLFF
CDR3nt: TGTGCCAGCAGTGAACAAAATGAAAAACTGTTTTTT

v_gene: TRBV7-3
abundance: once
d_gene: -
len: 13
j_gene: TRBJ1-2
CDR3aa: CASSLRSGDGYTF
CDR3nt: TGTGCCAGCAGCTTGAGGTCCGGGGATGGCTACACCTTC

v_gene: TRBV27
abundance: once
d_gene: TRBD1
len: 14
j_gene: TRBJ2-2
CDR3aa: CASRTGGNTGELFF
CDR3nt: TGTGCCAGCCGGACAGGGGGTAACACCGGGGAGCTGTTTTTT

v_gene: TRBV7-9
abundance: -
d_gene: -
len: 15
j_gene: TRBJ2-4
CDR3aa: CASSQTDILKNIQYF
CDR3nt: TGTGCCAGCAGTCAGACCGACATACTCAAAAACATTCAGTACTTC